These T cell receptor beta chains were read from a single sample in a study of T cell changes during pregnancy in multiple sclerosis. Some clones are missing from TCRdb's copy, which holds only in-frame ones; the method was immunoSEQ multiplex PCR. Here the sample spans under 95,000 clones, over 80% being singletons. Sequencing used CD4+ T cells from peripheral blood mononuclear cells, obtained before pregnancy. These receptor sequences come from a female donor with multiple sclerosis, enrolled in a pregnancy study. Both conserved end residues are part of each CDR3. The D gene is left open where the match is weak. The size field is filled for only some rows; it gives once, few, many or a size class.

abundance: -; v_gene: TRBV27; j_gene: TRBJ2-5; d_gene: -; CDR3nt: TGTGCCAGCAAGAGCTGGAGCCAAGAGACCCAGTACTTC; CDR3aa: CASKSWSQETQYF
abundance: once; v_gene: TRBV14; j_gene: TRBJ2-2; d_gene: -; CDR3nt: TGTGCCAGCAGCCACCGGGACTTACGAGGCGGGGAGCTGTTTTTT; CDR3aa: CASSHRDLRGGELFF
abundance: -; v_gene: TRBV6-1; j_gene: TRBJ2-3; d_gene: -; CDR3nt: TGTGCCAGCAGCGCCCGAGCGTTTGACACAGATACGCAGTATTTT; CDR3aa: CASSARAFDTDTQYF
abundance: once; v_gene: TRBV5-4; j_gene: TRBJ2-1; d_gene: -; CDR3nt: TGTGCCAGCAGCTTGGCTGCTAGGACAAATGAGCAGTTCTTC; CDR3aa: CASSLAARTNEQFF
abundance: -; v_gene: TRBV18; j_gene: TRBJ2-2; d_gene: -; CDR3nt: TGTGCCAGCTCACCATTCACGAACACCGGGGAGCTGTTTTTT; CDR3aa: CASSPFTNTGELFF
abundance: once; v_gene: TRBV9; j_gene: TRBJ2-1; d_gene: -; CDR3nt: TGTGCCAGCAGACCGGCCGGGTTGAGTATAAATGAGCAGTTCTTC; CDR3aa: CASRPAGLSINEQFF
abundance: -; v_gene: TRBV13; j_gene: TRBJ2-1; d_gene: TRBD1; CDR3nt: TGTGCCAGCAGCAGCCGGGACAGGGTTTACGGTGAGCAGTTCTTC; CDR3aa: CASSSRDRVYGEQFF
abundance: -; v_gene: TRBV7-2; j_gene: TRBJ1-6; d_gene: TRBD1; CDR3nt: TGTGCCAGCAGCTCCCAGGCGAGGACAGGGCTTAATTCACCCCTCCACTTT; CDR3aa: CASSSQARTGLNSPLHF
abundance: -; v_gene: TRBV2; j_gene: TRBJ2-3; d_gene: TRBD2; CDR3nt: TGTGCCAGCAGTGAGCAGACTAGCGGGGGACTAGATACGCAGTATTTT; CDR3aa: CASSEQTSGGLDTQYF
abundance: -; v_gene: TRBV14; j_gene: TRBJ2-1; d_gene: TRBD2; CDR3nt: TGTGCCAGCAGCCAAGTTGCGGGAGGGCCCAGTGAGCAGTTCTTC; CDR3aa: CASSQVAGGPSEQFF
abundance: -; v_gene: TRBV6-1; j_gene: TRBJ2-7; d_gene: -; CDR3nt: TGTGCCAGCATTCTACAGGGTGGCTACGAGCAGTACTTC; CDR3aa: CASILQGGYEQYF
abundance: -; v_gene: TRBV7-9; j_gene: TRBJ2-3; d_gene: -; CDR3nt: TGTGCCAGCAGCTTAGAGGACTCACCTTTCGGCACAGATACGCAGTATTTT; CDR3aa: CASSLEDSPFGTDTQYF
abundance: -; v_gene: TRBV7-9; j_gene: TRBJ2-1; d_gene: TRBD2; CDR3nt: TGTGCCAGCAGCTTAGAGCGGGGTTACAATGAGCAGTTCTTC; CDR3aa: CASSLERGYNEQFF
abundance: -; v_gene: TRBV14; j_gene: TRBJ2-1; d_gene: TRBD2; CDR3nt: TGTGCCAGCAGCCAAGATCTGGGACTAGCGGGTAATGAGCAGTTCTTC; CDR3aa: CASSQDLGLAGNEQFF
abundance: few; v_gene: TRBV5-1; j_gene: TRBJ2-2; d_gene: TRBD1; CDR3nt: TGCGCCAGCAGCTGGGGGACAGTGGAATGGGAGCTGTTTTTT; CDR3aa: CASSWGTVEWELFF
abundance: -; v_gene: TRBV18; j_gene: TRBJ2-5; d_gene: -; CDR3nt: TGTGCCAGCTCGAAACTTAACGGACGGGGGCAAGAGACCCAGTACTTC; CDR3aa: CASSKLNGRGQETQYF